The 4 T cell receptor beta chains reported below all come from one sample, sequenced in a study of blood T cell repertoires in COVID-19. This table comes from immunoSEQ multiplex PCR, and its TCRdb copy is limited to in-frame clones, with some not included. The sample carries 150,000 to 200,000 clones, roughly 90% recorded once. The sample comprised peripheral blood. Receptors originate from a man in his 60s with active or convalescent COVID-19.

This chain links TRBV29-1 with TRBJ1-4, with 8 bases lining up with TRBD1. The CDR3 sequence is 14 residues long. Germline V gene sequence: CDR1 SQVTM, CDR2 ANQGSEA. Trimming cost V 6 bases and J 8 bases; bases outside gene matches: 11. This CDR3 reads CSVGQAHPLEKLFF. CDR3 bases: TGCAGCGTGGGACAGGCCCATCCTCTCGAAAAACTGTTTTTT.

The rearrangement joins TRBV5-1 to TRBJ2-7; TRBD2 agrees at 9 bases. V shed 4 bases and J 3 bases; nucleotides not matched to a gene: 5. There are 14 residues in the CDR3. The germline V gene encodes CDR1 SGHRS and CDR2 YFSETQ. The CDR3 bases are TGCGCCAGCAGCAGGGAGCGGGGGGACTACGAGCAGTACTTC. Protein: CASSRERGDYEQYF.

This clone was counted once. J is TRBJ2-1 and V is TRBV30; 7 bases are a match to TRBD1. The germline gives CDR1 GTSNPN, CDR2 SVGIG (reference sequence). Trimming removed 3 bases from V and 9 bases from J; junction bases left unmatched: 5. The CDR3 runs to 12 residues. CDR3: CAWRTQGSEQFF. CDR3 coding DNA: TGTGCCTGGAGAACACAGGGGTCTGAGCAGTTCTTC. The full variable domain, completed using reference TRBV30 and TRBJ2-1, is SQTIHQWPATLVQPVGSPLSLECTVEGTSNPNLYWYRQAAGRGLQLLFYSVGIGQISSEVPQNLSASRPQDRQFILSSKKLLLSDSGFYLCAWRTQGSEQFFGPGTRLTVL.

The gene calls are TRBV2 and TRBJ1-6; TRBD1 matches at 7 bases. Germline loops: CDR1 SNHLY, CDR2 FYNNEI. The V segment lost 6 bases and the J segment 8 bases; nucleotides outside the gene matches: 1. This CDR3 is built from 12 residues. DNA for the CDR3: TGTGCCAGCAGGGGACAGTATTCACCCCTCCACTTT. Translating it yields CASRGQYSPLHF.